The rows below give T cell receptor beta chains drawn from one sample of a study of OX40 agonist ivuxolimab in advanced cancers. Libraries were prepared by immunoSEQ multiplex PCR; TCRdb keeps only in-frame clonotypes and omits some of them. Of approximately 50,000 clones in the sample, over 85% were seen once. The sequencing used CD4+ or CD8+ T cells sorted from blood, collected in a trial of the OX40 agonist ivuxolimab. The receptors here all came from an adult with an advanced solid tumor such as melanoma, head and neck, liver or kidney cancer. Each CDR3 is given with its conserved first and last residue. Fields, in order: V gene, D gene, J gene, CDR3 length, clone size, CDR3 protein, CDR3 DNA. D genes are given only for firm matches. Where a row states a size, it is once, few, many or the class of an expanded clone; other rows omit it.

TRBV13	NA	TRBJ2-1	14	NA	CASSLGPGGNEQFF	TGTGCCAGCAGCTTAGGTCCAGGGGGGAATGAGCAGTTCTTC
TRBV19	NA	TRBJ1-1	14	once	CASTPDLLNTEAFF	TGTGCCAGTACACCGGACCTATTGAACACTGAAGCTTTCTTT
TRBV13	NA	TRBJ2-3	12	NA	CASSQSTDTQYF	TGTGCCAGCAGCCAGAGCACAGATACGCAGTATTTT
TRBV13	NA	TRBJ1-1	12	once	CASSLRRTEAFF	TGTGCCAGCAGCTTAAGGCGGACTGAAGCTTTCTTT
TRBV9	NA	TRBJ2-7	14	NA	CASSVGQATYEQYF	TGTGCCAGCAGCGTAGGACAGGCTACCTACGAGCAGTACTTC
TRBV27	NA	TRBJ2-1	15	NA	CASSFSVTKNNEQFF	TGTGCCAGCAGTTTTAGCGTGACGAAGAACAATGAGCAGTTCTTC
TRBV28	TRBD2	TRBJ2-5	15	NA	CASSSSSGSLETQYF	TGTGCCAGCAGTTCCAGCAGCGGGAGTTTAGAGACCCAGTACTTC
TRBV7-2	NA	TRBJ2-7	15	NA	CASSRQWGGGHEQYF	TGTGCCAGCAGCAGGCAATGGGGAGGAGGTCACGAGCAGTACTTC
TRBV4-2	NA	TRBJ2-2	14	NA	CASSQRGGAGELFF	TGTGCCAGCAGCCAGAGGGGGGGGGCCGGGGAGCTGTTTTTT
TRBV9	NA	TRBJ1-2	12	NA	CASSEGGYGYTF	TGTGCCAGCAGCGAGGGGGGATATGGCTACACCTTC
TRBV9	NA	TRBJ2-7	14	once	CASSEFPGTYEQYF	TGTGCCAGCAGCGAATTTCCCGGTACTTACGAGCAGTACTTC
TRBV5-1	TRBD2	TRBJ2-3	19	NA	CASSLGTSGGRTSTDTQYF	TGCGCCAGCAGCTTGGGGACTAGCGGGGGAAGAACTAGCACAGATACGCAGTATTTT
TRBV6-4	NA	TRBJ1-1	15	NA	CASSEDGGENTEAFF	TGTGCCAGCAGTGAAGATGGAGGTGAGAACACTGAAGCTTTCTTT
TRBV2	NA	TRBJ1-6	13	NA	CAGDSSDNSPLHF	TGTGCCGGAGACAGTTCGGATAATTCACCCCTCCACTTT
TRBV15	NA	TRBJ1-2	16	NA	CATSRDPGDPFYGYTF	TGTGCCACCAGCAGAGATCCAGGGGACCCCTTCTATGGCTACACCTTC
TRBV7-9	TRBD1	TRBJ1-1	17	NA	CASSLVSGGAGNTEAFF	TGTGCCAGCAGCTTAGTGTCAGGGGGCGCCGGGAACACTGAAGCTTTCTTT
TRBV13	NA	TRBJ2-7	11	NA	CASSQSYEQYF	TGTGCCAGCAGCCAATCCTACGAGCAGTACTTC
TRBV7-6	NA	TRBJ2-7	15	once	CASSLRGGRTYEQYF	TGTGCCAGCAGCTTAAGGGGCGGACGGACCTACGAGCAGTACTTC
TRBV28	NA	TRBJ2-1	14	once	CASSVEASYNEQFF	TGTGCCTCGTCCGTGGAGGCCTCCTACAATGAGCAGTTCTTC
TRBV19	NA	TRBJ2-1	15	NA	CASSLGLPNHAEQFF	TGTGCCAGTAGTCTGGGACTTCCTAATCACGCTGAGCAGTTCTTC
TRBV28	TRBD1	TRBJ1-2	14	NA	CASSLGGQQYGYTF	TGTGCCAGCAGTTTAGGGGGACAGCAATATGGCTACACCTTC
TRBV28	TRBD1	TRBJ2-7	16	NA	CASSLKLGQGPSEQYF	TGTGCCAGCAGTTTGAAGTTGGGACAGGGCCCCTCCGAGCAGTACTTC
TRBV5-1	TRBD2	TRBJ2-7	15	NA	CASSLTSGSLYEQYF	TGCGCCAGCAGCTTGACTAGCGGGAGCCTCTACGAGCAGTACTTC
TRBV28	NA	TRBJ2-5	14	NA	CASSLGSGSRAQYF	TGTGCCAGCAGTTTAGGGTCGGGATCTCGGGCCCAGTACTTC
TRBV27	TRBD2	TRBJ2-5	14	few	CASKAGGSDETQYF	TGTGCCAGCAAGGCGGGAGGTTCTGACGAGACCCAGTACTTC
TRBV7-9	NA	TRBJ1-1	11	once	CASSLGSEAFF	TGTGCCAGCAGCTTGGGTTCAGAAGCTTTCTTT
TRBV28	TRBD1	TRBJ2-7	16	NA	CASSPPPRTGDYEQYF	TGTGCCAGCAGTCCCCCGCCCAGGACAGGGGACTACGAGCAGTACTTC
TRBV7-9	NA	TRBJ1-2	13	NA	CASSLGQLEGYTF	TGTGCCAGCAGCTTAGGACAATTAGAGGGCTACACCTTC
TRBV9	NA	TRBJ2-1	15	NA	CASSGPGAPANEQFF	TGTGCCAGCAGCGGACCCGGGGCCCCGGCCAATGAGCAGTTCTTC
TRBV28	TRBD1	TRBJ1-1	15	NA	CASSLLDRERAEAFF	TGTGCCAGCAGTTTATTGGACAGGGAGAGGGCTGAAGCTTTCTTT
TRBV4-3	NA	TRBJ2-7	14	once	CASGPWRGAYEQYF	TGCGCCAGCGGCCCCTGGCGGGGTGCCTACGAGCAGTACTTC
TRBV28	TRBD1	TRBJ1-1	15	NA	CASSFPPRGLTEAFF	TGTGCCAGCAGTTTCCCCCCCAGGGGGCTGACTGAAGCTTTCTTT
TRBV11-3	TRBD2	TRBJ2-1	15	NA	CASSSRESLYNEQFF	TGTGCCAGCAGCTCGCGGGAGTCTCTATACAATGAGCAGTTCTTC
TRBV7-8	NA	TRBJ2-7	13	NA	CASSFGQIYEQYF	TGTGCCAGCAGCTTCGGACAGATCTACGAGCAGTACTTC
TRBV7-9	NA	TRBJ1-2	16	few	CASSLGVVMDRYGYTF	TGTGCCAGCAGCTTAGGGGTAGTCATGGACCGCTATGGCTACACCTTC
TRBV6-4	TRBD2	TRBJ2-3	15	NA	CASSDSAGGPDTQYF	TGTGCCAGCAGTGACTCTGCGGGAGGGCCAGATACGCAGTATTTT
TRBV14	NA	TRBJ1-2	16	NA	CASSEAGGGRRYGYTF	TGTGCCAGCTCCGAAGCCGGGGGTGGGCGACGCTATGGCTACACCTTC
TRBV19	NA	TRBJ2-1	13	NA	CASSYAQYNEQFF	TGTGCCAGTAGTTATGCACAGTACAATGAGCAGTTCTTC
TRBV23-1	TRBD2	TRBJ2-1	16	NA	CASSQSAGERMYEQFF	TGCGCCAGCAGTCAATCTGCGGGAGAGAGGATGTATGAGCAGTTCTTC
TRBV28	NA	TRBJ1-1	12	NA	CASSRSGTEAFF	TGTGCCAGCAGCCGCTCAGGGACTGAAGCTTTCTTT
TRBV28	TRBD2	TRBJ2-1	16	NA	CASSLGSGSRPNEQFF	TGTGCCAGCAGTTTAGGGAGCGGGAGTCGTCCCAATGAGCAGTTCTTC
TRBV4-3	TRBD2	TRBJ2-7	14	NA	CASSQGTSNYEQYF	TGCGCCAGCAGCCAAGGGACTAGCAACTACGAGCAGTACTTC
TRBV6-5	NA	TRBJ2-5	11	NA	CASSTQETQYF	TGTGCCAGCAGTACCCAAGAGACCCAGTACTTC
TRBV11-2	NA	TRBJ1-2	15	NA	CASALSVSGYGGYTF	TGTGCCAGCGCATTAAGTGTATCGGGTTACGGTGGCTACACCTTC